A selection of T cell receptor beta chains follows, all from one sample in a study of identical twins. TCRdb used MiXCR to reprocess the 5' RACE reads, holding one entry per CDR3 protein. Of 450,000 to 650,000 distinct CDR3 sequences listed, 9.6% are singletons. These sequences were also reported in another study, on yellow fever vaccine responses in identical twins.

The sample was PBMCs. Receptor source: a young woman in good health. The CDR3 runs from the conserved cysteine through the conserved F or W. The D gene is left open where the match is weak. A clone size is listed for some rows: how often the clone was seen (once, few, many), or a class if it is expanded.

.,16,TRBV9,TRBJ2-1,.,CASSVAVYSSYNEQFF,TGTGCCAGCAGCGTAGCCGTGTACAGCTCCTACAATGAGCAGTTCTTC
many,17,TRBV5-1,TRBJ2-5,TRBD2,CASSLGLAGGVQETQYF,TGCGCCAGCAGCCTCGGACTAGCGGGAGGAGTACAAGAGACCCAGTACTTC
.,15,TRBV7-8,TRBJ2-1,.,CASSLARQEWNEQFF,TGTGCCAGCAGCTTAGCCCGACAGGAGTGGAATGAGCAGTTCTTC
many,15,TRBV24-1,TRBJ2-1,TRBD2,CATRAGGSSYNEQFF,TGTGCCACCAGAGCGGGAGGGAGCTCCTACAATGAGCAGTTCTTC
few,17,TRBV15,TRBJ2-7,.,CATSREERFRPVGEQYF,TGTGCCACCAGCAGAGAGGAAAGGTTTAGGCCGGTGGGCGAGCAGTACTTC
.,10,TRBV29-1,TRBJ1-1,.,CSSRRIEAFF,TGCAGCTCCCGTCGAATAGAAGCTTTCTTT
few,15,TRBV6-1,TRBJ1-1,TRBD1,CASSERTGAYTEAFF,TGTGCCAGCAGTGAAAGGACAGGTGCTTACACTGAAGCTTTCTTT
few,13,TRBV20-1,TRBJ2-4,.,CSARPGAKNIQYF,TGCAGTGCCCGCCCCGGGGCCAAAAACATTCAGTACTTC
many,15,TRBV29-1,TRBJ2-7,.,CSVEVPGPRSYEQYF,TGCAGCGTTGAAGTACCGGGGCCCCGCTCCTACGAGCAGTACTTC
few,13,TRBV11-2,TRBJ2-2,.,CASRLQGTGELFF,TGTGCCAGCAGACTCCAAGGGACCGGGGAGCTGTTTTTT
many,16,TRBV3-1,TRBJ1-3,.,CASSQDRIAGGNTIYF,TGTGCCAGCAGCCAAGATCGCATAGCGGGCGGAAACACCATATATTTT
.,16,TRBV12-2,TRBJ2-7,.,CASRLAPGQLNYEQYF,TGTGCAAGTCGCTTAGCTCCAGGACAGCTGAATTACGAGCAGTACTTC
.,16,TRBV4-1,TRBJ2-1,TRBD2,CASSPGTSNSYNEQFF,TGCGCCAGCAGCCCCGGGACTAGCAATTCCTACAATGAGCAGTTCTTC
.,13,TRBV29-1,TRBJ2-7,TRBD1,CSAGQGRSYEQYF,TGCAGCGCCGGACAGGGGCGCTCCTACGAGCAGTACTTC
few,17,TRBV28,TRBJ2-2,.,CASSSPRGVESTGELFF,TGTGCCAGCAGTTCCCCAAGGGGGGTGGAAAGCACCGGGGAGCTGTTTTTT
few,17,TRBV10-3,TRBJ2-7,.,CAISEGRGELRAYEQYF,TGTGCCATCAGTGAGGGCAGGGGGGAGCTACGGGCTTACGAGCAGTACTTC
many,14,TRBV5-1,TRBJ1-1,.,CASSQGLMNTEAFF,TGCGCCAGCAGCCAGGGACTAATGAACACTGAAGCTTTCTTT
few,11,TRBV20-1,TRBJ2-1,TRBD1,CSAYTGVEQFF,TGCAGTGCATACACAGGGGTTGAGCAGTTCTTC
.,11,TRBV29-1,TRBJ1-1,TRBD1,CSVARGAEAFF,TGCAGCGTTGCCAGGGGGGCTGAAGCTTTCTTT
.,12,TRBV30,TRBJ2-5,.,CAWTGTKETQYF,TGTGCCTGGACAGGGACGAAAGAGACCCAGTACTTC
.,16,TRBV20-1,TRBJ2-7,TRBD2,CSARDFRGGSSGEQYF,TGCAGTGCTAGAGATTTTCGCGGGGGGTCCTCTGGCGAGCAGTACTTC
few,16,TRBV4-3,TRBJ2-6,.,CASSTHQGSGANVLTF,TGCGCCAGCAGCACCCACCAGGGTTCTGGGGCCAACGTCCTGACTTTC
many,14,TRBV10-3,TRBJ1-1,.,CAISEFGGDTEAFF,TGTGCCATCAGTGAGTTCGGCGGAGACACTGAAGCTTTCTTT
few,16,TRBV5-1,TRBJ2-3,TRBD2,CASSGKRGTSTDTQYF,TGCGCCAGCAGCGGTAAGCGGGGGACCAGCACAGATACGCAGTATTTT
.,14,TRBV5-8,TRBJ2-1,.,CASSLYNTDNEQFF,TGTGCCAGCAGCTTGTATAACACCGACAATGAGCAGTTCTTC
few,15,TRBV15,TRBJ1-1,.,CATSRGGAGMAEAFF,TGTGCCACCAGCAGAGGAGGGGCAGGTATGGCTGAAGCTTTCTTT
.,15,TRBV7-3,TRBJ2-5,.,CASSRRGGYQETQYF,TGTGCCAGCAGCAGAAGGGGGGGGTACCAAGAGACCCAGTACTTC
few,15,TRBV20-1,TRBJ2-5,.,CSALAYDGRQETQYF,TGCAGTGCATTAGCCTACGACGGACGTCAAGAGACCCAGTACTTC
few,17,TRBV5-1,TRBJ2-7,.,CASSWDRSGSGSYEQYF,TGCGCCAGCAGTTGGGACCGCTCGGGCTCGGGGTCCTACGAGCAGTACTTC
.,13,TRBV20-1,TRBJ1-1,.,CSAPKIMNTEAFF,TGCAGTGCGCCCAAGATTATGAACACTGAAGCTTTCTTT
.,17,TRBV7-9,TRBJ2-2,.,CASSGGVWQTNTGELFF,TGTGCCAGCAGCGGAGGGGTTTGGCAGACGAACACCGGGGAGCTGTTTTTT
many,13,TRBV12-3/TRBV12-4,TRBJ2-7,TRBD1,CASSLLTGGEQYF,TGTGCCAGCAGTTTATTGACAGGGGGGGAGCAGTACTTC
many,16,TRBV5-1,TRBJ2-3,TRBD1,CASSLALTGAIDTQYF,TGCGCCAGCAGCTTGGCCCTTACAGGGGCGATAGATACGCAGTATTTT
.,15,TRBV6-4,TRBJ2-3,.,CASSALGGFGDTQYF,TGTGCCAGCAGTGCGTTGGGGGGATTCGGAGATACGCAGTATTTT
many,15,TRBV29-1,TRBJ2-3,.,CSVEGDPRGTDTQYF,TGCAGCGTTGAAGGCGACCCACGGGGCACAGATACGCAGTATTTT
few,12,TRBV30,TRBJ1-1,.,CAWRGINTEAFF,TGTGCCTGGAGGGGGATTAACACTGAAGCTTTCTTT
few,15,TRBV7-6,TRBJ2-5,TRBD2,CASRKTSAWEETQYF,TGTGCCAGCAGAAAGACTAGCGCTTGGGAGGAGACCCAGTACTTC
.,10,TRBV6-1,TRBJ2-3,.,CASSSSPQYF,TGTGCCAGCAGCTCTTCGCCGCAGTATTTT
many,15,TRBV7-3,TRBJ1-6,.,CASSSLGGGRSPLHF,TGTGCCAGCAGCTCCCTAGGGGGTGGACGTTCACCCCTCCACTTT
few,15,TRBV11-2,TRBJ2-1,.,CASSAPNQRDNEQFF,TGTGCCAGCAGCGCACCGAACCAGCGGGACAATGAGCAGTTCTTC
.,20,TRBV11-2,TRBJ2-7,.,CASSLVGTGRLAGVGYEQYF,TGTGCCAGCAGCTTAGTGGGGACAGGTCGCTTAGCGGGAGTTGGCTACGAGCAGTACTTC
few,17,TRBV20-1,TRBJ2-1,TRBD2,CCARDTSGGSFRNEQFF,TGCTGTGCTAGAGATACTAGCGGGGGGTCTTTCCGCAATGAGCAGTTCTTC
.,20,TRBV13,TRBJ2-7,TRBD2,CASSGTGGLAGGPTIYEQYF,TGTGCCAGCAGCGGCACCGGGGGGCTAGCGGGGGGGCCGACAATCTACGAGCAGTACTTC
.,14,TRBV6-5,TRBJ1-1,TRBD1,CASSKTGAGFGAFF,TGTGCCAGCAGTAAGACAGGGGCCGGCTTCGGGGCTTTCTTT
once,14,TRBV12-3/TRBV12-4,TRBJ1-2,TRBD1,CASRGQEGDYGYTF,TGTGCCAGCAGGGGACAGGAAGGGGACTATGGCTACACCTTC
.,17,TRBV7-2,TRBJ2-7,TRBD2,CASSPDPLLAGGPEQYF,TGTGCCAGCAGCCCGGACCCACTACTAGCGGGAGGGCCCGAGCAGTACTTC
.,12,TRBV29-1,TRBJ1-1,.,CSAAGEDTEAFF,TGCAGCGCCGCAGGCGAGGACACTGAAGCTTTCTTT
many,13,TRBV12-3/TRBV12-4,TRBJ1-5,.,CASSWDEAQPQHF,TGTGCCAGCAGCTGGGACGAGGCCCAGCCCCAGCATTTT
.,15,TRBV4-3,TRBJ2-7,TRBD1,CASSTLGQGGSEQYF,TGCGCCAGCAGCACCCTGGGACAGGGTGGCTCCGAGCAGTACTTC
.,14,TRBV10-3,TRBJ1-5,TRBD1,CAISRDRVGQPQHF,TGTGCCATCAGCCGGGACAGGGTTGGACAGCCCCAGCATTTT
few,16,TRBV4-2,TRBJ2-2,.,CASSQRDSTNTGELFF,TGTGCCAGCAGCCAGCGGGACAGTACGAACACCGGGGAGCTGTTTTTT
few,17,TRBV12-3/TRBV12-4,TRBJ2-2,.,CASGPLATGVQGGELFF,TGTGCCAGCGGACCCCTCGCCACAGGAGTACAGGGCGGGGAGCTGTTTTTT
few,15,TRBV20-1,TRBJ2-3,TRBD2,CSARDLAGVYETQYF,TGCAGTGCTAGAGATCTAGCGGGAGTATATGAAACGCAGTATTTT
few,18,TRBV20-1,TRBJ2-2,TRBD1,CSAPDEGSTGYSTGELFF,TGCAGTGCCCCTGATGAAGGGTCGACAGGGTATAGCACCGGGGAGCTGTTTTTT
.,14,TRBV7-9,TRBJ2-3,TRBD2,CASSLSGTGDTQYF,TGTGCCAGCAGCCTAAGCGGGACTGGAGATACGCAGTATTTT
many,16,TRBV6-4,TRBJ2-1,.,CASSDSPWVLGNEQFF,TGTGCCAGCAGTGACTCTCCCTGGGTTCTTGGCAATGAGCAGTTCTTC